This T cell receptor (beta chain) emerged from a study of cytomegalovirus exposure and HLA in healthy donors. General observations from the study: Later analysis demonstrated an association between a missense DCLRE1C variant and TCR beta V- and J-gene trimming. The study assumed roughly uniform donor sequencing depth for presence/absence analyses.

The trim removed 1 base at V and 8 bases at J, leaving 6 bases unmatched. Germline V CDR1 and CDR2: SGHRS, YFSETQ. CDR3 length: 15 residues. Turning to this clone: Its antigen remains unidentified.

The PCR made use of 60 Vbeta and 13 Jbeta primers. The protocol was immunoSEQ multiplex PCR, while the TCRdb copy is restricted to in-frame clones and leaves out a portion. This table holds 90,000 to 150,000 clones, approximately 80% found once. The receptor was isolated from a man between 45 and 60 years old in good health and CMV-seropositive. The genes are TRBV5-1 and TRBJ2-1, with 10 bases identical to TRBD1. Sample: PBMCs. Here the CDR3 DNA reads TGCGCCAGCAGCTTGAGCGACAGGGGGCTGGATGAGCAGTTCTTC. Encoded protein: CASSLSDRGLDEQFF.